This T cell receptor beta chain comes out of a study of T-cell memory formation after mild COVID-19. In the study overall: TCR clusters were mostly donor specific. The study's findings and limits: Clones contracting day 15 to 85 were balanced CD4/CD8; later expanders leaned CD4+. SARS-CoV-2 specificity of second-wave clones peaking day 37 was unconfirmed. Cross-reactive memory apparently joined, as some responding clones appeared in pre-infection memory.

V shed 6 bases, J shed 4 bases, and the junction held 6 bases outside the gene matches. Germline CDR1 and CDR2: MGHDK and SYGVNS. CDR3 length equals 13 residues. This clonotype was counted ten times or more. What it binds is unknown. TCRdb reprocessed the 5' RACE reads with MiXCR, giving one entry per CDR3 protein. The table lists tens of thousands of distinct CDR3 sequences, 9% to 9.5% of them singletons. Sequenced material: PBMCs or a T cell subset sorted from them (not recorded which). The J gene is TRBJ2-7, the V gene TRBV25-1; 7 bases align to TRBD1. The clonotype was recovered from a man younger than 30 who had mild COVID-19 (a few samples of this study predate the infection). Cell type and time point are not known. The CDR3 spells CASSGTATYEQYF. Written as DNA, the CDR3 is TGTGCCAGCAGCGGGACAGCAACTTACGAGCAGTACTTC.